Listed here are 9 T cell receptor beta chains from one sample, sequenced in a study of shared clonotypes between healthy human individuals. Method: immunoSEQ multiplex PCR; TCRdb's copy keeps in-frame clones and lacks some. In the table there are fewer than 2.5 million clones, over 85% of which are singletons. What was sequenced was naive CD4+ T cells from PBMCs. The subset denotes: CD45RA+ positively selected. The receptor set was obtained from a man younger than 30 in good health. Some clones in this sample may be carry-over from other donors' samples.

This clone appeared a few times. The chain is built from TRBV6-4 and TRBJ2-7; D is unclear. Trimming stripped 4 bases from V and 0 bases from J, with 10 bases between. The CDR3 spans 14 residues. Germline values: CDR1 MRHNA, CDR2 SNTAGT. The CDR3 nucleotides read TGTGCCAGCAGTGTGACGGTTAGCTCCTACGAGCAGTACTTC. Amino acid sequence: CASSVTVSSYEQYF.

CDR3 nucleotides: TGCGCCAGCAAGGGCCAGGCAGGCGGAAGTAGCTATAATGAAAAACTGTTTTTT. Translating gives CASKGQAGGSSYNEKLFF. The chain recombines TRBV4-1 with TRBJ1-4; D unresolved. The CDR3 sequence is 18 residues long. Deletions cut 7 bases from V and 4 bases from J, with 25 bases between. CDR1 is MGHRA, CDR2 YSYEKL, per germline.

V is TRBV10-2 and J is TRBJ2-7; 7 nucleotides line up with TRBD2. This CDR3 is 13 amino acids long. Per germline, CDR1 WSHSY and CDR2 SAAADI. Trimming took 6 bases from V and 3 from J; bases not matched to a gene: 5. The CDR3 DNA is TGCGCCAGCAGGCGGGAGTGGGGCTACGAGCAGTACTTC. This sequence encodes CASRREWGYEQYF.

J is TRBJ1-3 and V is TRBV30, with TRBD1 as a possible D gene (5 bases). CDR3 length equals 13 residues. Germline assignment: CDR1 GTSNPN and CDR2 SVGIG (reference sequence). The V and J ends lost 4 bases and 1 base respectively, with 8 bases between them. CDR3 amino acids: CAWTAGSGNTIYF. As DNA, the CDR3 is TGTGCCTGGACTGCAGGGTCTGGAAACACCATATATTTT.

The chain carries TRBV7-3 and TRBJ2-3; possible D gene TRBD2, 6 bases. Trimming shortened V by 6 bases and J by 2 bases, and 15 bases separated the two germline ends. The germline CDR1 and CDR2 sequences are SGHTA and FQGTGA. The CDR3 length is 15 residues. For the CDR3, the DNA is TGTGCCAGCAGTTTTGGGCGGGGATTCACAGATACGCAGTATTTT. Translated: CASSFGRGFTDTQYF.

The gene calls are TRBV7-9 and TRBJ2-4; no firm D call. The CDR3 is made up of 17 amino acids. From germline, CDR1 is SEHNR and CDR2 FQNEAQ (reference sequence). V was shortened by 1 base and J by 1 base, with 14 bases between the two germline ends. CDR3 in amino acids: CASSLEAGLGAKNIQYF. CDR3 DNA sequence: TGTGCCAGCAGCTTAGAAGCAGGCTTGGGGGCCAAAAACATTCAGTACTTC.

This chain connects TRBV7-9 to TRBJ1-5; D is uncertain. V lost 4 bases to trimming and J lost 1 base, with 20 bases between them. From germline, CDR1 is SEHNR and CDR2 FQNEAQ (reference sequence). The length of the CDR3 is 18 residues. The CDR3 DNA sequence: TGTGCCAGCAGCTCCGGCCCTTGGACCGATAGGAGCAATCAGCCCCAGCATTTT. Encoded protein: CASSSGPWTDRSNQPQHF.

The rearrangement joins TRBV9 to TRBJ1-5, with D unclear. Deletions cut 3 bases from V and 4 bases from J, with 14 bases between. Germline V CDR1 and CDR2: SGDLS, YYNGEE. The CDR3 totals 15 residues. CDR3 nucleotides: TGTGCCAGCAGCGCCCGCGGGGTGCAGAATCAGCCCCAGCATTTT. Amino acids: CASSARGVQNQPQHF. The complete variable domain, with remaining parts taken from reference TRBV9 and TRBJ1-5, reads DSGVTQTPKHLITATGQRVTLRCSPRSGDLSVYWYQQSLDQGLQFLIQYYNGEERAKGNILERFSAQQFPDLHSELNLSSLELGDSALYFCASSARGVQNQPQHFGDGTRLSIL.

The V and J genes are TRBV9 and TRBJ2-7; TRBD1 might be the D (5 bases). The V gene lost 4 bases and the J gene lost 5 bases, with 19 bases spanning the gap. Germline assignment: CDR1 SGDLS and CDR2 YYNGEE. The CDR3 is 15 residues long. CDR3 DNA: TGTGCCAGCAGCCCGAAAGCCCCAGGGATCAACGAGCAGTACTTC. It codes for CASSPKAPGINEQYF.